The rows below give T cell receptor beta chains drawn from one sample of a study of CD4 T cells in relation to SARS-CoV-2 and coronaviruses. Which antigens these TCRs recognize remains unknown. The repertoire was sequenced with immunoSEQ multiplex PCR; TCRdb's copy has only in-frame clones and lacks some. The profile shows more than 20,000 clones, just over 75% of them singletons. The sequenced sample consisted of CD4+ T cells from PBMCs, cultured in vitro. The receptor set was obtained from a human donor in good health. The CDR3 runs from the conserved cysteine through the conserved F or W. The D gene is left open where the match is weak. Only part of the rows carry a size: once, few, many, or a class if the clone is expanded.

TRBD1 few TRBJ2-4 TRBV28 CASRLGTGGVGGAKNIQYF TGTGCCAGCAGATTGGGGACAGGTGGGGTTGGGGGTGCCAAAAACATTCAGTACTTC
NA NA TRBJ2-6 TRBV3-1/TRBV3-2 CASSTSGANVLTF TGTGCCAGCAGCACGTCCGGGGCCAACGTCCTGACTTTC
NA NA TRBJ2-7 TRBV6-5 CASSRDRSGHEQYF TGTGCCAGCAGTCGTGACAGGAGTGGGCACGAGCAGTACTTC
TRBD1 NA TRBJ2-3 TRBV18 CASSPRTGGTDTQYF TGTGCCAGCTCACCAAGGACAGGGGGCACAGATACGCAGTATTTT
NA few TRBJ2-7 TRBV25-1 CASSVDYVQYF TGTGCCAGCAGTGTCGACTATGTGCAGTACTTC
TRBD2 NA TRBJ2-3 TRBV2 CASSWGTSLADTQYF TGTGCCAGCAGTTGGGGGACTAGCCTCGCAGATACGCAGTATTTT
NA NA TRBJ1-2 TRBV19 CASSIVSEGSGGYTF TGTGCCAGTAGTATAGTTTCCGAGGGGTCTGGTGGCTACACCTTC
NA NA TRBJ2-7 TRBV5-1 CASSFPKRSDHEQYF TGCGCCAGCAGCTTTCCTAAGCGGTCAGACCACGAGCAGTACTTC
TRBD2 NA TRBJ2-1 TRBV24-1 CATSGTSLGEQFF TGTGCCACCAGTGGGACTAGCCTGGGTGAGCAGTTCTTC
NA NA TRBJ1-2 TRBV7-3 CASRYTNPPGTLSCGYTF TGTGCCAGCAGGTACACCAACCCGCCCGGGACCCTCAGTTGTGGCTACACCTTC
TRBD1 NA TRBJ2-5 TRBV28 CASSQPGTGKETQYF TGTGCCAGCAGCCAACCCGGGACAGGAAAAGAGACCCAGTACTTC
NA NA TRBJ1-5 TRBV7-9 CASSSASFSNQPQHF TGTGCCAGCAGCTCTGCCAGCTTTAGCAATCAGCCCCAGCATTTT
NA NA TRBJ2-1 TRBV25-1 CASSGFGGLGDEQFF TGTGCCAGCAGTGGGTTTGGGGGCTTGGGGGATGAGCAGTTCTTC
TRBD1 NA TRBJ1-1 TRBV19 CASSRDRTEAFF TGTGCCAGTAGTAGGGACAGAACTGAAGCTTTCTTT
NA NA TRBJ2-7 TRBV3-1/TRBV3-2 CASSPTVAHSSYEQYF TGTGCCAGCAGCCCCACGGTGGCGCATAGCTCCTACGAGCAGTACTTC
TRBD1 NA TRBJ1-1 TRBV19 CASSPGQGRQPEAFF TGTGCCAGTAGTCCAGGACAGGGGAGACAACCTGAAGCTTTCTTT
TRBD2 NA TRBJ2-3 TRBV7-9 CASSAGLAGGVSTQYF TGTGCCAGCAGCGCGGGACTAGCGGGAGGGGTTAGTACGCAGTATTTT
NA NA TRBJ2-1 TRBV6-1 CASSENSQGGYNEQFF TGTGCCAGCAGTGAAAACAGTCAGGGGGGCTACAATGAGCAGTTCTTC
NA NA TRBJ1-2 TRBV6-1 CASSEDGYGYTF TGTGCCAGCAGTGAAGATGGCTATGGCTACACCTTC
NA NA TRBJ2-2 TRBV3-1/TRBV3-2 CASSQDSSGRTGELFF TGTGCCAGCAGCCAAGATTCGTCAGGGCGGACCGGGGAGCTGTTTTTT
TRBD2 few TRBJ2-2 TRBV5-1 CASSPGGTNTGELFF TGCGCCAGCAGCCCGGGAGGCACGAACACCGGGGAGCTGTTTTTT
NA NA TRBJ2-3 TRBV19 CASSIRANYLDTQYF TGTGCCAGTAGTATACGGGCCAACTACCTAGATACGCAGTATTTT
TRBD1 NA TRBJ1-1 TRBV30 CAWSVLGQGVSEAFF TGTGCCTGGAGTGTACTTGGACAGGGGGTTTCTGAAGCTTTCTTT